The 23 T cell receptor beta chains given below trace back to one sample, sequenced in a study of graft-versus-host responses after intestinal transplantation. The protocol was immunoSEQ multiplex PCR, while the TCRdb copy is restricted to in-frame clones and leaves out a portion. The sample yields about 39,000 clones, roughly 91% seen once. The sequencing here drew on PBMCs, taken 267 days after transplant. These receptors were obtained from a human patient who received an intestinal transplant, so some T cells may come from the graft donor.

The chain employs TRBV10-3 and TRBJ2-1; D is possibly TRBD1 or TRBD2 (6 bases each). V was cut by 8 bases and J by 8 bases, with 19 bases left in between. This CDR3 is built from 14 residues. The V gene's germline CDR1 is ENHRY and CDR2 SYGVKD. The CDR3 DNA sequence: TGTGCCATCGGGATAGGAGGGGGGCCTTATGAGCAGTTCTTC. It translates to CAIGIGGGPYEQFF.

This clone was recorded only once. The CDR3 DNA is TGTGCCAGTAGTAGGGTCGGGGGCACAGATACGCAGTATTTT. Translation gives CASSRVGGTDTQYF. The chain couples TRBV19 to TRBJ2-3; D is perhaps TRBD2 (5 bases). Germline V gene data show CDR1 as LNHDA and CDR2 as SQIVND (reference sequence). The CDR3 totals 14 residues. V dropped 4 bases and J dropped 1 base, with 9 bases sitting between them.

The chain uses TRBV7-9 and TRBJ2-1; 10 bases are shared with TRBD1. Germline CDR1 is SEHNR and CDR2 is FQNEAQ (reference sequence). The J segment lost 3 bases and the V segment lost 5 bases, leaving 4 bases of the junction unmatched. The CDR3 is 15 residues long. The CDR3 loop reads CASSPRDRGYNEQFF. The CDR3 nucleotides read TGTGCCAGCAGCCCCCGGGACAGGGGCTACAATGAGCAGTTCTTC. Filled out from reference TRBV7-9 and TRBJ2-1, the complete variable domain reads DTGVSQNPRHKITKRGQNVTFRCDPISEHNRLYWYRQTLGQGPEFLTYFQNEAQLEKSRLLSDRFSAERPKGSFSTLEIQRTEQGDSAMYLCASSPRDRGYNEQFFGPGTRLTVL.

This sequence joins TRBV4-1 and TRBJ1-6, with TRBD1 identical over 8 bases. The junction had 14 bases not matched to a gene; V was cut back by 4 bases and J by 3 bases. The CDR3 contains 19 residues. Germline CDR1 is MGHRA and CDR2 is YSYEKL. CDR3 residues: CASSLSYAGQAIYNSPLHF. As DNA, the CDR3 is TGCGCCAGCAGCCTCTCCTATGCGGGACAGGCAATCTATAATTCACCCCTCCACTTT.

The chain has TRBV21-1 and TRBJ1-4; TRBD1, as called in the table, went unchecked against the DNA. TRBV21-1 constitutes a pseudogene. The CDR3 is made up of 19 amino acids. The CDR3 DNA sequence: TGTGCCAGCAGGCGACTACTATCGGGACACCTCGAACCTAATGAAAAACTGTTTTTT. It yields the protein CASRRLLSGHLEPNEKLFF.

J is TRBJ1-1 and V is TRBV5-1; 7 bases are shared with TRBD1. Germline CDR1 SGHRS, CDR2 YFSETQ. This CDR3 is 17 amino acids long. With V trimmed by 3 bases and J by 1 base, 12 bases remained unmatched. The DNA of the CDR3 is TGCGCCAGCAGCTGGGACAGAGGGTTGGGGTCGAACACTGAAGCTTTCTTT. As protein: CASSWDRGLGSNTEAFF.

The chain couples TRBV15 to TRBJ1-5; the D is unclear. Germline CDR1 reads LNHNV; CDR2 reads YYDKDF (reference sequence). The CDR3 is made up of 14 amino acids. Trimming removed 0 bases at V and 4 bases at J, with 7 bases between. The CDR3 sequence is CATSRDYGNQPQHF. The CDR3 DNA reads TGTGCCACCAGCAGAGATTACGGAAATCAGCCCCAGCATTTT.

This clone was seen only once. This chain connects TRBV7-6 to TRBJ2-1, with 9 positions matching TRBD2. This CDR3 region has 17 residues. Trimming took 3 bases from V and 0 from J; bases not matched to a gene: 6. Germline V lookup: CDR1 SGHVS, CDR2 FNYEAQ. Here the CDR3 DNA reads TGTGCCAGCAGCTTGGTAGCGGGGGCCAGCTCCTACAATGAGCAGTTCTTC. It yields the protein CASSLVAGASSYNEQFF.

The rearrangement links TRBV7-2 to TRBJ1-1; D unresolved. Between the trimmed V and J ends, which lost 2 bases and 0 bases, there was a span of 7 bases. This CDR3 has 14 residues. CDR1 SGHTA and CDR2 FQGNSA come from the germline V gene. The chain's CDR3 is CASSLLGLNTEAFF. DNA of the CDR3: TGTGCCAGCAGCTTATTAGGATTGAACACTGAAGCTTTCTTT. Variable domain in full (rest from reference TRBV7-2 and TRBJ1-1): GAGVSQSPSNKVTEKGKDVELRCDPISGHTALYWYRQSLGQGLEFLIYFQGNSAPDKSGLPSDRFSAERTGGSVSTLTIQRTQQEDSAVYLCASSLLGLNTEAFFGQGTRLTVV.

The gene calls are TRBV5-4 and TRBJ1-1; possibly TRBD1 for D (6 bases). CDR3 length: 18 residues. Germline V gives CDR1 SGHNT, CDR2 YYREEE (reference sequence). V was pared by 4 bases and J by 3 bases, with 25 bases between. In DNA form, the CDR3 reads TGTGCCAGCAGCCCATCGGGGGGCAGGGCTGGCGGCGACACTGAAGCTTTCTTT. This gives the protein CASSPSGGRAGGDTEAFF.

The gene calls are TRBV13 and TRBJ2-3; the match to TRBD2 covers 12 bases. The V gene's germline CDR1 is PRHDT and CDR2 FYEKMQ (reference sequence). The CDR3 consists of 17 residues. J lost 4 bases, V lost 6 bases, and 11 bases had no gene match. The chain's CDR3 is CASSAIPGLAGPDTQYF. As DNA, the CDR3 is TGTGCCAGCAGTGCCATACCGGGACTAGCGGGCCCAGATACGCAGTATTTT.

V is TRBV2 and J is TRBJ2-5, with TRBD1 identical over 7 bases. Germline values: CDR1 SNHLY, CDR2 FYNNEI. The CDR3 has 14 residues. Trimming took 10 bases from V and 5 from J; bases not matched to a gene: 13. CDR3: CATSVEGGTETQYF. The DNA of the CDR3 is TGTGCCACCAGCGTAGAAGGGGGCACGGAGACCCAGTACTTC.

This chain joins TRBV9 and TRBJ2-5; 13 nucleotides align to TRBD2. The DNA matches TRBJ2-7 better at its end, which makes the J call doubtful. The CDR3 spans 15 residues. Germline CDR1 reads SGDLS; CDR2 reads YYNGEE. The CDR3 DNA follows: TGTGCCAGCAGCCCCGGACTAGCGGGGGCGGACGAGCAGTACTTC. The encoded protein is CASSPGLAGADEQYF.

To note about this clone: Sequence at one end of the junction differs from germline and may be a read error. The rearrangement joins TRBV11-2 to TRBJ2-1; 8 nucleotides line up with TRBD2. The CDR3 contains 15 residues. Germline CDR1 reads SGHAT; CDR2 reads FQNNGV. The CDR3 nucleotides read TGTGCCAGCAGCTTAGCGGGGGGGTCCTTCAATGAGCAGTTCTTC. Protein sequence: CASSLAGGSFNEQFF.

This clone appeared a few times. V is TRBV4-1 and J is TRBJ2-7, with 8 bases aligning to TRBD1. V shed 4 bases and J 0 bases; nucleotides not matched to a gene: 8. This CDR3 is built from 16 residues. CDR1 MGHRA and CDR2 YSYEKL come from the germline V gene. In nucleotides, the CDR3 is TGCGCCAGCAGCCCCGGGGGACAGGCGCGCTCCTACGAGCAGTACTTC. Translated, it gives CASSPGGQARSYEQYF.

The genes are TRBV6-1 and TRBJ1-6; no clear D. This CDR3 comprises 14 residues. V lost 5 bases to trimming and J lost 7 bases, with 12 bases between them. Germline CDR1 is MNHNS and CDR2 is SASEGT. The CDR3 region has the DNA TGTGCCAGCAGTTCTCCGGGGAGGAATTCACCCCTCCACTTT. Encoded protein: CASSSPGRNSPLHF.

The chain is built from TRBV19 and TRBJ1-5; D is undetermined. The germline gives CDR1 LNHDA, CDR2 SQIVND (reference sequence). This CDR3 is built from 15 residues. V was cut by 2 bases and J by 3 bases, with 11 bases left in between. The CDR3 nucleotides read TGTGCCAGTAGTATAAGCGCGGGCCCCAATCAGCCCCAGCATTTT. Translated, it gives CASSISAGPNQPQHF. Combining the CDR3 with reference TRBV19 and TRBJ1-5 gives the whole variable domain DGGITQSPKYLFRKEGQNVTLSCEQNLNHDAMYWYRQDPGQGLRLIYYSQIVNDFQKGDIAEGYSVSREKKESFPLTVTSAQKNPTAFYLCASSISAGPNQPQHFGDGTRLSIL.

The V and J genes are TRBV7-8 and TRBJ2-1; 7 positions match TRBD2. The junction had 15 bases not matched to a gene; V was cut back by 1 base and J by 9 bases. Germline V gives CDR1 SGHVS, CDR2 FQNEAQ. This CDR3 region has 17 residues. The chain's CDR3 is CASSLGYFGTKRSEQFF. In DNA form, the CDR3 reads TGTGCCAGCAGCTTAGGTTATTTTGGGACTAAAAGGAGTGAGCAGTTCTTC.

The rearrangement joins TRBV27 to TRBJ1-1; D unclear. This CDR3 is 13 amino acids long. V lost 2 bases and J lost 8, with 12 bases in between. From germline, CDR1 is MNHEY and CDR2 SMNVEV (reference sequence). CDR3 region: CASSLRSGSEAFF. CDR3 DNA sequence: TGTGCCAGCAGTTTACGGTCGGGGTCAGAAGCTTTCTTT.

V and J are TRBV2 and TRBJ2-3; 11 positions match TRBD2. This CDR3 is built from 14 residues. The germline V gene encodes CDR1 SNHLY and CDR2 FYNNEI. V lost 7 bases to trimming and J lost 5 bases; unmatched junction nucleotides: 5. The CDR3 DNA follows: TGTGCCAGCAACCTAGCGGGGGGAGGAGATACGCAGTATTTT. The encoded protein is CASNLAGGGDTQYF.

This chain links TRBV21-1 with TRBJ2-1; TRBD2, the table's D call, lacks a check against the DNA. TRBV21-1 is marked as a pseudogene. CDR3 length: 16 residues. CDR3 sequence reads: CASSNRVAGGYNEQFF. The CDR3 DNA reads TGTGCCAGCAGCAACAGGGTAGCGGGGGGGTACAATGAGCAGTTCTTC.

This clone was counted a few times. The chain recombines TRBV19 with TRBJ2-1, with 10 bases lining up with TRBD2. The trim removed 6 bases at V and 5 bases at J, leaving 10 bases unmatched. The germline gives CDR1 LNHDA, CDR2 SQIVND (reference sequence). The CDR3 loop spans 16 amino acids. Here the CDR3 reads CASSGGLAARHNEQFF. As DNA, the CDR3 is TGTGCCAGTAGCGGAGGACTAGCGGCGCGGCACAATGAGCAGTTCTTC.

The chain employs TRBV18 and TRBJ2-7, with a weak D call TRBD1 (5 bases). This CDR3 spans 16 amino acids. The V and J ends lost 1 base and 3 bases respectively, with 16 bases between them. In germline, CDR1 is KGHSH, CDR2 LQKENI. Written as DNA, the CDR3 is TGTGCCAGCTCACCACAAGTGACAGCGAAGGACTACGAGCAGTACTTC. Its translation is CASSPQVTAKDYEQYF.